This passage covers 6 T cell receptor beta chains from one sample sequenced in a study of T cells in Graves' hyperthyroidism and ophthalmopathy. Regions amplified from RNA transcripts were the TCR beta CDR3 regions. The HTBI set primed first-round TCR CDR3 RT-PCR. TCRdb re-derived calls from the multiplex PCR reads in MiXCR, one entry per CDR3 protein. The data contain approximately 610,000 distinct CDR3 sequences, roughly 14% of them seen just once; the ten biggest clones take up about 4.5%. The sample was blood. Every receptor here comes from a woman in her 40s with Graves' ophthalmopathy.

In this sample, this clonotype turned up a few times. The CDR3 region has the DNA TGTGCCAGCAGCCAAAGTTTTTTGGGATTACAGGACTATAGCAATCAGCCCCAGCATTTT. Protein: CASSQSFLGLQDYSNQPQHF. The rearrangement joins TRBV3-1 to TRBJ1-5, with D possibly TRBD1 on 5 matching bases. Germline-derived CDR1 and CDR2 are LGHDT and YNNKEL (reference sequence). V was shortened by 2 bases and J by 0 bases, with 23 bases between the two germline ends. The CDR3 is made up of 20 amino acids.

This clonotype was seen at least ten times. This sequence joins TRBV2 and TRBJ1-1; D remains ambiguous. The CDR3 totals 14 residues. The V gene's germline CDR1 is SNHLY and CDR2 FYNNEI. Trimming cost V 2 bases and J 0 bases, with 7 bases left between them. The CDR3 DNA sequence: TGTGCCAGCAGTGAACGGGGAGTGAACACTGAAGCTTTCTTT. Translated: CASSERGVNTEAFF.

This clonotype was observed many times. The V and J genes are TRBV5-1 and TRBJ2-3; TRBD2 matches at 16 bases. The CDR3 length is 18 residues. The junction had 10 bases not matched to a gene; V was cut back by 4 bases and J by 5 bases. Per germline, CDR1 SGHRS and CDR2 YFSETQ. CDR3 loop: CASSLGTSGRARVDTQYF. The DNA for the CDR3 is TGCGCCAGCAGCCTAGGGACTAGCGGGAGGGCCCGGGTAGATACGCAGTATTTT.

Only a few counts were recorded for this clonotype. This sequence joins TRBV18 and TRBJ1-3, with D uncertain. CDR1 is KGHSH, CDR2 LQKENI, per germline. Between the trimmed V and J ends, which lost 4 bases and 4 bases, there was a span of 8 bases. This CDR3 has 13 residues. CDR3 residues: CASSQPGGNTIYF. The CDR3 region has the DNA TGTGCCAGCTCACAACCCGGGGGAAACACCATATATTTT.

The V gene is TRBV19, the J gene TRBJ2-2; D possibly corresponds to TRBD2 (5 bases). CDR3 length: 15 amino acids. V lost 7 bases and J lost 6, with 18 bases in between. The germline CDR1 and CDR2 sequences are LNHDA and SQIVND (reference sequence). CDR3 coding DNA: TGTGCCAGTATCCCCCCCCGGGATTACGCCGGGGAGCTGTTTTTT. Amino acid sequence: CASIPPRDYAGELFF. The full variable domain, completed using reference TRBV19 and TRBJ2-2, is DGGITQSPKYLFRKEGQNVTLSCEQNLNHDAMYWYRQDPGQGLRLIYYSQIVNDFQKGDIAEGYSVSREKKESFPLTVTSAQKNPTAFYLCASIPPRDYAGELFFGEGSRLTVL.

This clonotype has at least ten counts. A junction boundary mismatches the germline segment, possibly from a read error. The chain carries TRBV6-5 and TRBJ1-1; D is undetermined. CDR1 is MNHEY and CDR2 is SVGAGI in the germline V gene. The CDR3 extends over 14 amino acids. The CDR3 sequence: CASSYIKGSTEASF. Written as DNA, the CDR3 is TGTGCCAGCAGTTACATTAAGGGATCCACTGAAGCTTCCTTT.